This TCR beta chain is from a study of blood T cell repertoires in COVID-19. The repertoire was sequenced with immunoSEQ multiplex PCR; TCRdb's copy has only in-frame clones and lacks some. The top ten hold 2% to 2.5% of the sample, which has under 300,000 clones, roughly 90% seen once. This clonotype was obtained from a young man who had recovered from COVID-19. Sequenced: peripheral blood.

The CDR3 protein is CAWSFVRVREYGYTF. The CDR3 coding sequence is TGTGCCTGGAGTTTTGTCAGGGTTCGAGAGTATGGCTACACCTTC. This chain uses TRBV30 with TRBJ1-2; possibly TRBD1 for D (5 bases). The CDR3 has 15 amino acids. V was clipped by 2 bases and J by 5 bases, with 18 bases between them. CDR1 and CDR2 from the germline V gene are GTSNPN and SVGIG (reference sequence).